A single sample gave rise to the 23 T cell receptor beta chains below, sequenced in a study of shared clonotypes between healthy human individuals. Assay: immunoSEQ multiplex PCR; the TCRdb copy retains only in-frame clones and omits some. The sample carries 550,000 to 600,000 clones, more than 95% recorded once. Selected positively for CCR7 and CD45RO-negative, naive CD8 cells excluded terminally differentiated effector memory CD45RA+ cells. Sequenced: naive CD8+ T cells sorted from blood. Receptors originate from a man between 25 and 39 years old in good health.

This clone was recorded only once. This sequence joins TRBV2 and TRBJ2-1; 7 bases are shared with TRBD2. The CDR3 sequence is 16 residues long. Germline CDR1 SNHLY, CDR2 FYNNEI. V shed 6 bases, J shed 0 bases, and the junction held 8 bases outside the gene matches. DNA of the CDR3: TGTGCCAGCAGCCACCTAGCGGAGAGCTCCTACAATGAGCAGTTCTTC. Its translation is CASSHLAESSYNEQFF.

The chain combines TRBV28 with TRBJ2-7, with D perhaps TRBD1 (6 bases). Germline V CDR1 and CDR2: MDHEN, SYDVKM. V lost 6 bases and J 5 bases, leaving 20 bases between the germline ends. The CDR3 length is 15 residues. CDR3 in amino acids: CASSLDPSTGNEQYF. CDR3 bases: TGTGCCAGCAGCCTGGACCCCTCTACAGGGAACGAGCAGTACTTC.

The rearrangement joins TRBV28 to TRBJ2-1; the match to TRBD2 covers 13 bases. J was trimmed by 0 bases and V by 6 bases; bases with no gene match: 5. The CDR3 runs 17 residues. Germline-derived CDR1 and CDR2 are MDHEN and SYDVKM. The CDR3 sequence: CASRPGLAGSSYNEQFF. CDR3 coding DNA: TGTGCCAGCAGACCGGGACTAGCGGGGAGCTCCTACAATGAGCAGTTCTTC.

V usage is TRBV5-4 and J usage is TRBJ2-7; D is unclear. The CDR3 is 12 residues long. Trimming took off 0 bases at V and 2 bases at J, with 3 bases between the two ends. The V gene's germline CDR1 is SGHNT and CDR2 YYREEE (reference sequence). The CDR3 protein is CASSLAPYEQYF. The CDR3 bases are TGTGCCAGCAGCTTGGCCCCCTACGAGCAGTACTTC.

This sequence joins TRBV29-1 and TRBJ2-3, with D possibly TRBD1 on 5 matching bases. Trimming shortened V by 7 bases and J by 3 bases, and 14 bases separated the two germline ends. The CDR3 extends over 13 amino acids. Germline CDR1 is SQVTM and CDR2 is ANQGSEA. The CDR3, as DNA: TGCAGCGCCCCCGCCCAGGGAACAGATACGCAGTATTTT. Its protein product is CSAPAQGTDTQYF.

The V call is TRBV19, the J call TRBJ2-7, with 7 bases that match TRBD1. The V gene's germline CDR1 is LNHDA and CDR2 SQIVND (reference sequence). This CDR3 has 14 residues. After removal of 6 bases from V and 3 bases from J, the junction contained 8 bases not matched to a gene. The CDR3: CASSGTVQNYEQYF. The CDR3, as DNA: TGTGCCAGTAGCGGGACAGTCCAAAACTACGAGCAGTACTTC.

The CDR3 spells CASRDPGTGNTIYF. The CDR3 DNA follows: TGCGCCAGCAGAGATCCAGGGACTGGAAACACCATATATTTT. The chain couples TRBV4-1 to TRBJ1-3; D perhaps matches TRBD1 (5 bases). With 6 bases removed from V and 2 bases from J, the gap between germline ends came to 11 bases. Germline V gives CDR1 MGHRA, CDR2 YSYEKL. The CDR3 is 14 residues long.

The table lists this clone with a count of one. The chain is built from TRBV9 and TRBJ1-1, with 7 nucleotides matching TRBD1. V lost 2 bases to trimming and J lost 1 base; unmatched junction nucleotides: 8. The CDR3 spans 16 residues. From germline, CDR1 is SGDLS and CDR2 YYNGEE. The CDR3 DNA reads TGTGCCAGCAGCGTCCGGACAGGAGGACCGAACACTGAAGCTTTCTTT. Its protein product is CASSVRTGGPNTEAFF.

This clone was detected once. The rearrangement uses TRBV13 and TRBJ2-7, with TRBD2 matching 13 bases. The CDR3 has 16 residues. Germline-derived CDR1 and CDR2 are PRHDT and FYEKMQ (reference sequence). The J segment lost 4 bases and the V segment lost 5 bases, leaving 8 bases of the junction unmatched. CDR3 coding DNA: TGTGCCAGCAGCCCCGAGGGACTAGCGGGACCTTACGAGCAGTACTTC. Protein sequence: CASSPEGLAGPYEQYF.

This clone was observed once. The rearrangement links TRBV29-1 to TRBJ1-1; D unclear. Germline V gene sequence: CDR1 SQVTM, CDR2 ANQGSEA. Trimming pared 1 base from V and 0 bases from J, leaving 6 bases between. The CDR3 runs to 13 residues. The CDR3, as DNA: TGCAGCGTTGAAGTCACGATGAACACTGAAGCTTTCTTT. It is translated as CSVEVTMNTEAFF.

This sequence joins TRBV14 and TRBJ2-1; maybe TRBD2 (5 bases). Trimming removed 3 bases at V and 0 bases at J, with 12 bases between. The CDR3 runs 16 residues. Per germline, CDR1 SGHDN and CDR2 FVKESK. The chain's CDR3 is CASSQSVGSSYNEQFF. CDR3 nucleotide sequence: TGTGCCAGCAGCCAGTCGGTAGGGAGCTCCTACAATGAGCAGTTCTTC.

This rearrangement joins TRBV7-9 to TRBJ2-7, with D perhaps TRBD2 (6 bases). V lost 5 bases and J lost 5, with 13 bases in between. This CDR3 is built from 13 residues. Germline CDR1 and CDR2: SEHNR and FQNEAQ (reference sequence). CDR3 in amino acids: CASSRGGLDEQYF. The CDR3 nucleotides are TGTGCCAGCAGCCGAGGAGGGTTGGACGAGCAGTACTTC.

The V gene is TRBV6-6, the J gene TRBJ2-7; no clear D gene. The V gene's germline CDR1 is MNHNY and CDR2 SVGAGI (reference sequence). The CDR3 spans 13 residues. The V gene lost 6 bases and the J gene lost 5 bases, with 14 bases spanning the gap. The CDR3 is CASSWSAPDEQYF. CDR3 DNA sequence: TGTGCCAGCAGCTGGTCCGCGCCGGACGAGCAGTACTTC.

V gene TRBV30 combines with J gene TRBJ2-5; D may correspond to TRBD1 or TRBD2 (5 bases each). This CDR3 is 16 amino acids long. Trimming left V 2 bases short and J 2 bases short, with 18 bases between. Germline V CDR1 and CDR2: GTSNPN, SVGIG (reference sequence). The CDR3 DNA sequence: TGTGCCTGGAGTACCCCCTTCACGGGGCATCAAGAGACCCAGTACTTC. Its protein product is CAWSTPFTGHQETQYF.

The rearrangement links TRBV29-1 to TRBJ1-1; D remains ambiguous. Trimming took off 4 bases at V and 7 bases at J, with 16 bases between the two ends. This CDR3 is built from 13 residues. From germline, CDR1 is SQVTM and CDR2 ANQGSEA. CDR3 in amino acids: CSVVLSESSEAFF. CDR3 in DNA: TGCAGCGTTGTACTGTCGGAGAGTAGTGAAGCTTTCTTT.

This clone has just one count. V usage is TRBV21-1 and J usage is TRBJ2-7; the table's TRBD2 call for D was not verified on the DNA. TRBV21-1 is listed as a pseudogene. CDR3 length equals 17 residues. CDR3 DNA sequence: TGTGCCAGCAGCATTGGGACTAGCGGGAGATGCACCTACGAGCAGTACTTC. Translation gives CASSIGTSGRCTYEQYF.

The CDR3 bases are TGCGCCAGCAGCTTGGGCGTCTTTAACTATGGCTACACCTTC. Translation gives CASSLGVFNYGYTF. The chain has TRBV5-1 and TRBJ1-2; D gene ambiguous. The CDR3 extends over 14 amino acids. V was trimmed by 0 bases and J by 1 base, leaving 7 bases between them. Germline values: CDR1 SGHRS, CDR2 YFSETQ.

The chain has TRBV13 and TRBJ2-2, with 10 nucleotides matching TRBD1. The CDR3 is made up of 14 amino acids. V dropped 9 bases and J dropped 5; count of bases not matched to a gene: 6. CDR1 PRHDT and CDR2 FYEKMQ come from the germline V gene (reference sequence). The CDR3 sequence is CASTGTGVTGELFF. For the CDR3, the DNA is TGTGCCAGTACCGGGACAGGGGTTACCGGGGAGCTGTTTTTT.

The CDR3 loop reads CASSPLGGNEQYF. CDR3 DNA: TGTGCCAGTAGTCCCTTGGGGGGTAACGAGCAGTACTTC. The V gene is TRBV19, the J gene TRBJ2-7; a possible D gene is TRBD2 (6 bases). Germline V gene sequence: CDR1 LNHDA, CDR2 SQIVND (reference sequence). Between the trimmed V and J ends, which lost 5 bases and 5 bases, there was a span of 13 bases. This CDR3 has 13 amino acids.

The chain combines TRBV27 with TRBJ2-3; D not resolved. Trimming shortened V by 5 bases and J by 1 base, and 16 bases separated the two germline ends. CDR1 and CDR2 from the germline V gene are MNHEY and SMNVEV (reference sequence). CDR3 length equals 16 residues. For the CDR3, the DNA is TGTGCCAGCAGTCTCCTCAAAACGACGGGCACAGATACGCAGTATTTT. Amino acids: CASSLLKTTGTDTQYF.

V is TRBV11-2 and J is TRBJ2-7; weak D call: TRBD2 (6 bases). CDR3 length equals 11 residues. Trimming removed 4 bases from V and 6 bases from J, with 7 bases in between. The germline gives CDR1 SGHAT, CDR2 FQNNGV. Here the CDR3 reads CASSSGGEQYF. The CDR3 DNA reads TGTGCCAGCAGCTCCGGGGGCGAGCAGTACTTC.

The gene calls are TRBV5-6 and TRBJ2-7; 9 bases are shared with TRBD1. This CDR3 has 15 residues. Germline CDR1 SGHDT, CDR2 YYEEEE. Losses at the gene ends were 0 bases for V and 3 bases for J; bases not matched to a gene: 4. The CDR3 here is CASSLETGGLYEQYF. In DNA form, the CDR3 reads TGTGCCAGCAGCTTGGAGACAGGGGGTCTCTACGAGCAGTACTTC.

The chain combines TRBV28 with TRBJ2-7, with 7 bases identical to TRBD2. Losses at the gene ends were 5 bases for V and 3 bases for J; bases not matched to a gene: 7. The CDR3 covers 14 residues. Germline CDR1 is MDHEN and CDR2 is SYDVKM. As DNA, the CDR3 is TGTGCCAGCAGTCTTCGGGAGGCCGACTACGAGCAGTACTTC. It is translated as CASSLREADYEQYF.